This T cell receptor beta chain is drawn from a study of Graves' ophthalmopathy and Graves' hyperthyroidism. Amplifying from RNA transcripts, the study obtained TCR beta CDR3 regions. In the first round, RT-PCR was carried out with HTBI primers, and a multiplex PCR formed the second round. TCRdb recomputed calls from the multiplex PCR reads with MiXCR, one row per CDR3 protein. The sample records over 650,000 distinct CDR3 sequences, under 50% being singletons. This clonotype was seen only once. This CDR3 has 17 amino acids. V gave up 1 base and J gave up 3 bases, with 19 bases separating them. The germline V gene has CDR1 MGHDK and CDR2 SYGVNS. 10 ml of fresh blood yielded the PBMCs by density gradient.

The sequence was obtained from an adult man with Graves' ophthalmopathy. Sequencing was performed on peripheral blood. The chain joins TRBV25-1 to TRBJ2-7, with D perhaps matching TRBD1 (6 bases). CDR3 nucleotides: TGTGCCAGCAGTGAATGCACTCGACAGGACCCTTACTACGAGCAGTACTTC. Its protein product is CASSECTRQDPYYEQYF.